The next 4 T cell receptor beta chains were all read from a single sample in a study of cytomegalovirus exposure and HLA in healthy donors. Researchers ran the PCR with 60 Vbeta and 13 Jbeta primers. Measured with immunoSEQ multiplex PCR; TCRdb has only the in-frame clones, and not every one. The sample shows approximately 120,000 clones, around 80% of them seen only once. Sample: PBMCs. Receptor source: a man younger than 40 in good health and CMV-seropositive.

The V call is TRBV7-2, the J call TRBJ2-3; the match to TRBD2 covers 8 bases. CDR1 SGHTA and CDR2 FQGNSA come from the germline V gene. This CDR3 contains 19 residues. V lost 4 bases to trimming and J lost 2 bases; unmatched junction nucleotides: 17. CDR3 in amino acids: CASSSRRSRPGGITDTQYF. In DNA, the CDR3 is TGTGCCAGCAGCTCCCGTCGAAGCCGACCGGGAGGGATCACAGATACGCAGTATTTT.

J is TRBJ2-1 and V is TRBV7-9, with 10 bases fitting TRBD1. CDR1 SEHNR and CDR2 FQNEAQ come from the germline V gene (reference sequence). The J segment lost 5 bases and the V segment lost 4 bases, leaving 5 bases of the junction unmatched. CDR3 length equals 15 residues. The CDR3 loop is CASSYAGTGDNEQFF. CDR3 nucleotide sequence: TGTGCCAGCAGCTACGCCGGGACAGGGGACAATGAGCAGTTCTTC.

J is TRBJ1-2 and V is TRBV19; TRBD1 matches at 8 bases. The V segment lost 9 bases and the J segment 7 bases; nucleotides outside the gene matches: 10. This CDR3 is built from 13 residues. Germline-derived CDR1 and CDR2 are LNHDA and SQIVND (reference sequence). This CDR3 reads CASSQQGVGGYTF. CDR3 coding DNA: TGTGCCAGCAGCCAACAGGGGGTCGGTGGCTACACCTTC.

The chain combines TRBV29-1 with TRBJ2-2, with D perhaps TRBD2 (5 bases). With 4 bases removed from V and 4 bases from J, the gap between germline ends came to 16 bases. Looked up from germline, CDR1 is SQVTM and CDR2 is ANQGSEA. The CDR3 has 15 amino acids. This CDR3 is CSVGLGGSSTGELFF. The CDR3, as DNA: TGCAGCGTTGGTTTGGGTGGGAGCAGCACCGGGGAGCTGTTTTTT.